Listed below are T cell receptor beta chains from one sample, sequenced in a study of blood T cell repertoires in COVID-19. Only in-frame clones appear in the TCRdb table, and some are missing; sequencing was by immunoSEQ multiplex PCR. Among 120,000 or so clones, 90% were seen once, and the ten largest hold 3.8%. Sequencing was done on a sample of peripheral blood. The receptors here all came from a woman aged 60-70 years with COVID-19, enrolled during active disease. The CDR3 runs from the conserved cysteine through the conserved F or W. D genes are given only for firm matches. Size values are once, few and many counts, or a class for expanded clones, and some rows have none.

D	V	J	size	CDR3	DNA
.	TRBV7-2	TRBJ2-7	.	CASSERGRYYEQYF	TGTGCCAGCAGCGAGCGTGGCAGATACTACGAGCAGTACTTC
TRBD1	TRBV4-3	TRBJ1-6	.	CASSPTGTGWSPLHF	TGCGCCAGCAGCCCCACCGGGACAGGATGGTCACCCCTCCACTTT
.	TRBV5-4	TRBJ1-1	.	CASSLGAGNTEAFF	TGTGCCAGCAGCTTGGGGGCAGGGAACACTGAAGCTTTCTTT
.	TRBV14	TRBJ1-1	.	CASSPAQVGTEAFF	TGTGCCAGCAGCCCTGCCCAGGTGGGCACTGAAGCTTTCTTT
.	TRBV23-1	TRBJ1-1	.	CASTHGGHPEAFF	TGCGCCAGCACTCATGGCGGACACCCTGAAGCTTTCTTT
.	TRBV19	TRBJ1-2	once	CASSLRGSNYGYTF	TGTGCCAGTTCTCTCCGGGGATCCAACTATGGCTACACCTTC
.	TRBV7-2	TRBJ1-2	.	CASSPMVTGSGYTF	TGTGCCAGCAGCCCCATGGTAACAGGGAGCGGCTACACCTTC
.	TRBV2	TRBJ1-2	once	CASSPRDTRAFGYGYTF	TGTGCCAGCAGTCCACGGGACACCCGCGCTTTTGGGTATGGCTACACCTTC
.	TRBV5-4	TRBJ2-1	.	CASNLDRPNYNEQFF	TGTGCCAGCAACCTGGACAGACCCAACTACAATGAGCAGTTCTTC
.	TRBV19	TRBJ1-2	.	CASSIGKGVYGYTF	TGTGCCAGTAGTATAGGCAAGGGGGTATATGGCTACACCTTC
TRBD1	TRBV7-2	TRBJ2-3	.	CASSRGTASTDTQYF	TGTGCCAGCAGCCGTGGGACAGCTAGCACAGATACGCAGTATTTT
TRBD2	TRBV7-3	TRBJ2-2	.	CASTAYPLAGGTGELFF	TGTGCCAGCACCGCCTACCCCCTAGCGGGGGGGACCGGGGAGCTGTTTTTT